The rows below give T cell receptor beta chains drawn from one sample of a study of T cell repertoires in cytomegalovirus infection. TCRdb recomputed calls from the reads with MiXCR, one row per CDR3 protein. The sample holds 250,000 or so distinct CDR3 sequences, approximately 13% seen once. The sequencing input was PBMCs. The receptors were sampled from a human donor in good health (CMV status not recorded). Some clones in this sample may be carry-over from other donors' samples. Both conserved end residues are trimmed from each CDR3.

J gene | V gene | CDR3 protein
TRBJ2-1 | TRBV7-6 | ASSQVRGGSPTYNEQF
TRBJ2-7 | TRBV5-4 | ASSSPGTSIYEQY
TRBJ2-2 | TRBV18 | ASSLNRGRLNTGELF
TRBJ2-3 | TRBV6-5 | ASSYTDSTDTQY
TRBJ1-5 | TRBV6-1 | ASSEVPEVGQPQH
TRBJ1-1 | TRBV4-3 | ASSPTQGANTEAF
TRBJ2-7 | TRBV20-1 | SARIRDREQY
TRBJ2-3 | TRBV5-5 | ASSLPEGFGTDTQY
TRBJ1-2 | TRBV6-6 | ASSRPGQGRLYGYT
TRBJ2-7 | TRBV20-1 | SARDRGSHEQY
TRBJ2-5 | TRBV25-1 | ASSESSGWETQY
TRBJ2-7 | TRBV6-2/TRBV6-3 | ATLRKPFESYEQY
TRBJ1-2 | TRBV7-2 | ASRPTGGGGVGYT
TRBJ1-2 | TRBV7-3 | ASSPPQGRNGYT
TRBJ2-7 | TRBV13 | ASSLTLPGQGSYEQY
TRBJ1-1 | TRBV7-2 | ASSLGRAAEAF
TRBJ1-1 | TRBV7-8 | ASSRGRGSTEAF
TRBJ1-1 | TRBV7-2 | ASSFKTSTEAF
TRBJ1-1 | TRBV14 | ASSQRSLFERAF
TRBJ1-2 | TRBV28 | ASSSVIYGYT
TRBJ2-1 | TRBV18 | ASSPSTQGNEQF
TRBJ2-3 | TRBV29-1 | SVVEHTDTQY
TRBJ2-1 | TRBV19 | ASSLDREHRAGQF
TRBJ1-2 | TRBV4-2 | ASSQGGQAYGYT
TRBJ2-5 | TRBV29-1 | SALLAGEETQY